This TCR beta chain stems from a study of cytomegalovirus exposure and HLA in healthy donors. Notes on the study in general: Despite most TCR sequences being rare, some public TCRs occurred in many donors. According to a subsequent analysis, TCR clusters identified in the first cohort showed a tendency to co-occur across the roughly 110 validation repertoires. High sensitivity and specificity were reportedly achieved when the classifier diagnosed cytomegalovirus status.

TCRdb's copy holds only in-frame clones and misses some; the assay was immunoSEQ multiplex PCR. The sample lists roughly 100,000 clones; 85% were seen once. To note about this clone: Its antigen is currently unknown.

Separate from the roughly 700-subject first cohort was the approximately 120-subject validation cohort, to which the donors belonged. The CDR3 is 15 amino acids. Germline V gene lookup returns CDR1 SNHLY and CDR2 FYNNEI. Trimming removed 5 bases from V and 0 bases from J, with 13 bases in between. The sequenced material came from PBMCs. The origin of this receptor is a man between 18 and 29 years old in good health and CMV-seropositive. The chain has TRBV2 and TRBJ1-2, with D hard to call. The CDR3 DNA is TGTGCCAGCAGTCCCCCGGCCGGAGCTAACTATGGCTACACCTTC. It specifies CASSPPAGANYGYTF.